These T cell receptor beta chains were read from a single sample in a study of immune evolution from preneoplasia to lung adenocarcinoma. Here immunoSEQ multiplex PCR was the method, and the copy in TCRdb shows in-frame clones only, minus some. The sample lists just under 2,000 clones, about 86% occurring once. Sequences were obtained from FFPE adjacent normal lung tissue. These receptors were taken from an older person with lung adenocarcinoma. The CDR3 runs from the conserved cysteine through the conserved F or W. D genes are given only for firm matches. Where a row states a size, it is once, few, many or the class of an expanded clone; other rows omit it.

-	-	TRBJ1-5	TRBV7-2	CASSYPGPGQPQHF	TGTGCCAGCAGCTACCCCGGGCCAGGGCAGCCCCAGCATTTT
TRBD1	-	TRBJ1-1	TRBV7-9	CASSFWTGLPEAFF	TGTGCCAGCAGCTTTTGGACAGGGCTGCCTGAAGCTTTCTTT
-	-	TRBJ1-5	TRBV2	CASSLPGTDYSNQPQHF	TGTGCCAGCAGTCTACCCGGGACTGATTATAGCAATCAGCCCCAGCATTTT
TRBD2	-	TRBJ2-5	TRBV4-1	CASSQPLGTSDETQYF	TGCGCCAGCAGCCAACCCCTCGGGACTAGTGATGAGACCCAGTACTTC
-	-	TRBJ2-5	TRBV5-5	CASSLGSQETQYF	TGTGCCAGCAGCTTGGGTAGTCAGGAGACCCAGTACTTC
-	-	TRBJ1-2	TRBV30	CAWSGAYGYTF	TGTGCCTGGAGTGGTGCCTATGGCTACACCTTC
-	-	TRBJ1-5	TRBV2	CASSEQGRSNQPQHF	TGTGCCAGCAGTGAACAGGGACGTAGCAATCAGCCCCAGCATTTT
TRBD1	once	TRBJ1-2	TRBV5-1	CASSLAPGGQGNYGYTF	TGCGCCAGCAGCTTGGCCCCGGGAGGACAGGGGAACTATGGCTACACCTTC
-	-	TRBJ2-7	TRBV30	CAWRGRDHEQYF	TGTGCCTGGAGGGGTAGGGACCACGAGCAGTACTTC
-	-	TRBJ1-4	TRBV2	CASRATNEKLFF	TGTGCCAGCAGGGCAACTAATGAAAAACTGTTTTTT
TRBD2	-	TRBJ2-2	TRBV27	CASSYGGAGELFF	TGTGCCAGCAGTTATGGGGGGGCCGGGGAGCTGTTTTTT
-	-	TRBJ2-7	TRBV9	CASSVGGQSYEQYF	TGTGCCAGCAGCGTAGGGGGGCAGTCCTACGAGCAGTACTTC
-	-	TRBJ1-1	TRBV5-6	CASTLDRGFTEAFF	TGTGCCAGCACCCTCGATCGGGGTTTCACTGAAGCTTTCTTT
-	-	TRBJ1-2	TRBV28	CASSARGDLNYGYTF	TGTGCCAGCAGTGCCCGTGGGGACCTAAACTATGGCTACACCTTC
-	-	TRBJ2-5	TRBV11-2	CASSSLRQQETQYF	TGTGCCAGCAGCTCCCTGAGACAGCAAGAGACCCAGTACTTC
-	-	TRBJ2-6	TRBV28	CASRLGSSGANVLTF	TGTGCCAGCCGGCTTGGGAGCTCTGGGGCCAACGTCCTGACTTTC
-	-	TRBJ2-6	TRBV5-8	CASYLFGVPGANVLTF	TGTGCCAGTTACCTCTTCGGCGTACCTGGGGCCAACGTCCTGACTTTC
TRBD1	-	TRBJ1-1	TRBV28	CASSLMEGQMTGGAISTEAFF	TGTGCCAGCAGTTTGATGGAGGGTCAAATGACAGGGGGCGCGATATCCACTGAAGCTTTCTTT
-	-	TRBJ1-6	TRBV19	CASSEGISYNSPLHF	TGTGCCAGTAGTGAGGGGATCTCCTATAATTCACCCCTCCACTTT
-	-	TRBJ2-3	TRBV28	CASSPPGATDTQYF	TGTGCCAGCAGTCCCCCAGGGGCAACAGATACGCAGTATTTT
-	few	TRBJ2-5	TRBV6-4	CASSVTESGTQYF	TGTGCCAGCTCCGTGACTGAGTCCGGGACCCAGTACTTC
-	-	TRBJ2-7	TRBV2	CASSVYEQYF	TGTGCCAGCAGTGTATACGAGCAGTACTTC
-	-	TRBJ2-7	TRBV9	CASSVDPAYEQYF	TGTGCCAGCAGCGTAGACCCCGCCTACGAGCAGTACTTC
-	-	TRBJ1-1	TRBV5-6	CASSLAGVTEAFF	TGTGCCAGCAGCTTGGCCGGGGTCACTGAAGCTTTCTTT
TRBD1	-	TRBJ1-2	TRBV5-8	CASSWRDRGYGYTF	TGTGCCAGCAGCTGGCGGGACAGGGGATACGGCTACACCTTC
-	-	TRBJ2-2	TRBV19	CASSIGRNTGELFF	TGTGCCAGTAGTATAGGCAGAAACACCGGGGAGCTGTTTTTT
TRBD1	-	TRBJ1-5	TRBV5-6	CASSLTGPPNQPQHF	TGTGCCAGCAGCCTGACAGGGCCTCCCAATCAGCCCCAGCATTTT
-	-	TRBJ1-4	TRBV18	CASSPPGSQLNEKLFF	TGTGCCAGCTCACCACCTGGTAGCCAGCTTAATGAAAAACTGTTTTTT
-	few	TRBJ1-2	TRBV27	CASSFGGLYGYTF	TGTGCCAGCAGTTTCGGAGGGCTATATGGCTACACCTTC
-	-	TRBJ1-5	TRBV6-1	CASSEGNQPQHF	TGTGCCAGCAGTGAAGGGAATCAGCCCCAGCATTTT
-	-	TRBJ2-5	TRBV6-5	CASTGDQETQYF	TGTGCCAGCACCGGGGACCAAGAGACCCAGTACTTC
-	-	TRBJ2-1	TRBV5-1	CASSLETAGSSYNEQFF	TGCGCCAGCAGCTTGGAGACGGCGGGGAGCTCCTACAATGAGCAGTTCTTC
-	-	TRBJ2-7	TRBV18	CASSPDRSSYEQYF	TGTGCCAGCTCACCAGACCGATCATCCTACGAGCAGTACTTC
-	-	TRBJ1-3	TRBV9	CASSVDVRAGNTIYF	TGTGCCAGCAGCGTAGATGTCAGGGCTGGAAACACCATATATTTT
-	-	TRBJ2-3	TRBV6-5	CASSTQVSTDTQYF	TGTGCCAGCAGTACACAGGTGAGCACAGATACGCAGTATTTT
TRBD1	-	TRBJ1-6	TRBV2	CASSADPQGDGSPLHF	TGTGCCAGCAGTGCGGACCCTCAGGGGGACGGGTCACCCCTCCACTTT
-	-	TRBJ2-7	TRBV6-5	CASSYSRYGAHEQYF	TGTGCCAGCAGTTACTCGAGATATGGGGCCCACGAGCAGTACTTC
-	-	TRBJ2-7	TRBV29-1	CSVLWDGGQYF	TGCAGCGTCCTTTGGGACGGCGGGCAGTACTTC
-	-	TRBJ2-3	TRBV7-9	CASSLTDTQYF	TGTGCCAGCAGTCTTACAGATACGCAGTATTTT
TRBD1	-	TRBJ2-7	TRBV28	CASSQTGTTYEQYF	TGTGCCAGCAGTCAGACAGGGACGACCTACGAGCAGTACTTC
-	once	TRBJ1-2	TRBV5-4	CASSLADVRVRGYTF	TGTGCCAGCAGCTTGGCCGACGTCAGGGTTAGAGGCTACACCTTC